The 26 T cell receptor beta chains reported below all come from one sample, sequenced in a study of CD8+ T cells in alopecia areata. After isolation, RNA underwent reverse transcription to generate cDNA as the sequencing template. Profiling relied on immunoSEQ multiplex PCR, and the TCRdb table lists in-frame clones only, not all of them. The table records about 180,000 clones, about three fifths of them present only once. Documented treatment: oral pan-JAK inhibitor, 5-10 mg twice daily. Sequences were derived from CD4+ T cells sorted from blood, sampled at approximately week 56, from a patient treated with tofacitinib. Receptor source: a human donor with alopecia areata.

J is TRBJ2-5 and V is TRBV29-1, with TRBD1 identical over 9 bases. The J call may be incorrect, as the DNA end agrees better with TRBJ2-7. The CDR3 sequence is 12 residues long. Germline CDR1 SQVTM, CDR2 ANQGSEA. The CDR3 DNA sequence: TGCAGCGTGGGGACAGGGTTCAACGAGCAGTACTTC. Residues: CSVGTGFNEQYF.

This rearrangement joins TRBV5-1 to TRBJ2-5; D is uncertain. The ends were cut back, 2 bases at V and 5 bases at J, with 10 bases in the middle. This CDR3 contains 13 residues. The germline V gene encodes CDR1 SGHRS and CDR2 YFSETQ. Written as DNA, the CDR3 is TGCGCCAGCAGCTTATGGGAACGGGAGACCCAGTACTTC. Protein sequence: CASSLWERETQYF.

The DNA of the CDR3 is TGTGCCAGCGGAAAGGCCCAGCTTCGCTACGAGCAGTACTTC. This translates into CASGKAQLRYEQYF. The J gene is TRBJ2-7, the V gene TRBV28; D call uncertain. Per the germline V gene, CDR1 is MDHEN and CDR2 is SYDVKM. V was pared by 8 bases and J by 3 bases, with 17 bases between. The CDR3 loop spans 14 amino acids. The full variable domain, in which reference TRBV28 and TRBJ2-7 provide the parts outside the CDR3, is DVKVTQSSRYLVKRTGEKVFLECVQDMDHENMFWYRQDPGLGLRLIYFSYDVKMKEKGDIPEGYSVSREKKERFSLILESASTNQTSMYLCASGKAQLRYEQYFGPGTRLTVT.

The chain carries TRBV7-9 and TRBJ1-3; D gene unclear. Germline V CDR1 and CDR2: SEHNR, FQNEAQ (reference sequence). The germline V and J ends were trimmed by 7 bases and 4 bases, with 2 bases remaining between them. The CDR3 runs 10 residues. CDR3 nucleotides: TGTGCCAGCATGGGAAACACCATATATTTT. Translating it yields CASMGNTIYF. Combining the CDR3 with reference TRBV7-9 and TRBJ1-3 gives the whole variable domain DTGVSQNPRHKITKRGQNVTFRCDPISEHNRLYWYRQTLGQGPEFLTYFQNEAQLEKSRLLSDRFSAERPKGSFSTLEIQRTEQGDSAMYLCASMGNTIYFGEGSWLTVV.

This clone was observed a few times. The chain has TRBV29-1 and TRBJ2-5; 7 positions match TRBD2. CDR1 and CDR2 (germline): SQVTM, ANQGSEA. The CDR3 has 11 residues. Trimming cost V 8 bases and J 14 bases; bases outside gene matches: 14. CDR3 sequence (DNA): TGCAGCAGCTTTAGTAGCGGGTCCCTATACTTC. It is translated as CSSFSSGSLYF.

This clone showed up just a few times. Within the sample, other DNA sequences also encode this same CDR3. The J gene is TRBJ2-6, the V gene TRBV29-1; the D gene could be TRBD1 or TRBD2 (5 bases each). The germline gives CDR1 SQVTM, CDR2 ANQGSEA. The CDR3 contains 14 residues. The germline V and J ends were trimmed by 4 bases and 0 bases, with 7 bases remaining between them. The CDR3 DNA sequence: TGCAGCGTTGGGGGGACCTCTGGGGCCAACGTCCTGACTTTC. Encoded protein: CSVGGTSGANVLTF.

The chain is built from TRBV4-2 and TRBJ1-2; no definite D call. The V and J ends lost 4 bases and 0 bases respectively, with 9 bases between them. This CDR3 has 14 amino acids. Germline V gene lookup returns CDR1 LGHNA and CDR2 YNFKEQ. DNA for the CDR3: TGTGCCAGCAGCCGGCCAGAAACTAACTATGGCTACACCTTC. This encodes CASSRPETNYGYTF.

V is TRBV30 and J is TRBJ2-5, with TRBD2 matching 8 bases. This CDR3 is 14 amino acids long. V lost 5 bases and J lost 2; bases outside the gene matches: 7. Germline V gene lookup returns CDR1 GTSNPN and CDR2 SVGIG (reference sequence). The chain's CDR3 is CAWAGGAGQETQYF. In DNA, the CDR3 is TGTGCCTGGGCCGGGGGGGCCGGGCAAGAGACCCAGTACTTC.

This clone was found a few times. At the DNA level, this CDR3 is encoded by other sequences in the same sample as well. This chain connects TRBV29-1 to TRBJ2-3; either TRBD1 or TRBD2 may supply D (5 bases each). Per the germline V gene, CDR1 is SQVTM and CDR2 is ANQGSEA. Trimming left V 6 bases short and J 1 base short, with 11 bases between. The CDR3 consists of 13 residues. The CDR3 DNA is TGCAGCGTGAGGGGACGGGGCACAGATACGCAGTATTTT. Protein: CSVRGRGTDTQYF.

The V gene is TRBV11-1, the J gene TRBJ2-3, with D hard to call. The germline CDR1 and CDR2 sequences are SGHAT and FQDESV (reference sequence). The ends were cut back, 4 bases at V and 4 bases at J, with 3 bases in the middle. The CDR3 runs 11 residues. The CDR3 region is CASSSSDTQYF. DNA for the CDR3: TGTGCCAGCAGCTCATCAGATACGCAGTATTTT.

V gene TRBV7-2 combines with J gene TRBJ2-7, with 11 bases identical to TRBD2. The CDR3 sequence is 15 residues long. V gave up 5 bases and J gave up 5 bases; unmatched junction bases: 8. Germline V CDR1 and CDR2: SGHTA, FQGNSA. CDR3: CASSISGGAWDEQYF. CDR3 DNA sequence: TGTGCCAGCAGCATTAGCGGGGGGGCCTGGGACGAGCAGTACTTC.

This chain links TRBV7-9 with TRBJ2-7, with 11 bases that match TRBD2. The CDR3 loop spans 15 amino acids. From germline, CDR1 is SEHNR and CDR2 FQNEAQ (reference sequence). V lost 5 bases and J lost 6; bases outside the gene matches: 9. CDR3 loop: CASSATSGEGGEQYF. Written as DNA, the CDR3 is TGTGCCAGCAGCGCGACTAGCGGGGAGGGTGGCGAGCAGTACTTC.

The chain recombines TRBV7-9 with TRBJ1-2, with D unresolved. The CDR3 has 12 residues. The V gene lost 8 bases and the J gene lost 1 base, with 8 bases spanning the gap. CDR1 SEHNR and CDR2 FQNEAQ come from the germline V gene (reference sequence). The DNA of the CDR3 is TGTGCCAGCTCGGGAGTTAACTATGGCTACACCTTC. Translated, it gives CASSGVNYGYTF.

V usage is TRBV7-3 and J usage is TRBJ2-1; possible D gene TRBD2, 6 bases. This CDR3 region has 17 residues. Germline CDR1 SGHTA, CDR2 FQGTGA. Trimming took off 5 bases at V and 0 bases at J, with 17 bases between the two ends. CDR3 protein: CASSPIGRGSSYNEQFF. The CDR3 DNA reads TGTGCCAGCAGCCCAATCGGACGGGGGAGCTCCTACAATGAGCAGTTCTTC. The entire variable domain, with the rest obtained from reference TRBV7-3 and TRBJ2-1, is as follows: GAGVSQTPSNKVTEKGKYVELRCDPISGHTALYWYRQSLGQGPEFLIYFQGTGAADDSGLPNDRFFAVRPEGSVSTLKIQRTERGDSAVYLCASSPIGRGSSYNEQFFGPGTRLTVL.

V is TRBV29-1 and J is TRBJ2-3, with 13 bases identical to TRBD2. In germline, CDR1 is SQVTM, CDR2 ANQGSEA. V lost 5 bases to trimming and J lost 1 base; unmatched junction nucleotides: 3. The CDR3 has 15 amino acids. The CDR3: CSVTGTSGGTDTQYF. CDR3 DNA: TGCAGCGTTACCGGGACTAGCGGGGGCACAGATACGCAGTATTTT.

This clone came up a few times. The CDR3 sequence: CASIPVLQPQHF. CDR3 bases: TGTGCCAGCATCCCCGTTCTTCAGCCCCAGCATTTT. V is TRBV5-6 and J is TRBJ1-5, with no clear D. V lost 6 bases, J lost 6 bases, and 10 bases lay in between. The CDR3 consists of 12 residues. Germline V lookup: CDR1 SGHDT, CDR2 YYEEEE.

The rearrangement links TRBV2 to TRBJ2-7; 8 bases line up with TRBD1. CDR1 is SNHLY and CDR2 is FYNNEI in the germline V gene. The CDR3 consists of 15 residues. Trimming at V came to 6 bases and at J to 0 bases, leaving 7 bases not matched to a gene. CDR3: CASRVDRESSYEQYF. CDR3 nucleotide sequence: TGTGCCAGCAGGGTGGACAGGGAGAGCTCCTACGAGCAGTACTTC.

This clone has only a few counts. The chain uses TRBV7-9 and TRBJ2-4; perhaps TRBD2 as D (6 bases). This CDR3 contains 16 residues. Deletions cut 3 bases from V and 9 bases from J, with 21 bases between. Germline V lookup: CDR1 SEHNR, CDR2 FQNEAQ (reference sequence). The CDR3 DNA reads TGTGCCAGCAGCTTCCAGAATACCGGGACTCAGGGCATTCAGTACTTC. It codes for CASSFQNTGTQGIQYF.

This clone was detected a few times. The rearrangement joins TRBV4-3 to TRBJ2-5; 8 bases match TRBD1. V was clipped by 4 bases and J by 4 bases; unmatched bases: 11. CDR3 size: 16 residues. The germline V gene encodes CDR1 LGHNA and CDR2 YSLEER. CDR3 nucleotides: TGCGCCAGCAGCCGAGATACCAACAGGGGGAGAGAGACCCAGTACTTC. Its protein is CASSRDTNRGRETQYF.

The rearrangement uses TRBV11-3 and TRBJ1-4, with D hard to call. V was cut by 3 bases and J by 7 bases, with 6 bases left in between. Germline V lookup: CDR1 SGHNT, CDR2 YENEEA. The CDR3 consists of 12 residues. The CDR3 bases are TGTGCCAGCAGCTTTCAACCTGAAAAACTGTTTTTT. Encoded protein: CASSFQPEKLFF.

This clone was seen more than once but under ten times. The chain links TRBV5-1 to TRBJ2-7; TRBD1 matches 7 bases. Germline CDR1 SGHRS, CDR2 YFSETQ. The trim removed 5 bases at V and 0 bases at J, leaving 14 bases unmatched. The CDR3 totals 17 residues. The CDR3 DNA is TGCGCCAGCAGGCTCCGCGAGACAGGGTCCTTCTCCTACGAGCAGTACTTC. It is translated as CASRLRETGSFSYEQYF. The whole variable domain, remainder taken from reference TRBV5-1 and TRBJ2-7, is KAGVTQTPRYLIKTRGQQVTLSCSPISGHRSVSWYQQTPGQGLQFLFEYFSETQRNKGNFPGRFSGRQFSNSRSEMNVSTLELGDSALYLCASRLRETGSFSYEQYFGPGTRLTVT.

This clone occurred a few times. A read error may produce the germline difference seen at one junction end. This chain uses TRBV7-7 with TRBJ2-1; 10 bases agree with TRBD1. Germline values: CDR1 SSHAT, CDR2 FNYEAQ (reference sequence). The CDR3 length is 15 residues. The CDR3 here is CASSPGQGSWDEQFF. DNA of the CDR3: TGTGCTAGCAGCCCGGGACAGGGGAGTTGGGATGAGCAGTTCTTC.

The chain couples TRBV5-4 to TRBJ2-6, with D tentatively TRBD2 (5 bases). Trimming took 9 bases from V and 0 from J, leaving 13 bases between them. The CDR3 is 15 amino acids. Per the germline V gene, CDR1 is SGHNT and CDR2 is YYREEE (reference sequence). Written as DNA, the CDR3 is TGTGCCACCCAAAGCGGCTCCTCTGGGGCCAACGTCCTGACTTTC. This codes for CATQSGSSGANVLTF.

This clone was detected only once. This sequence joins TRBV19 and TRBJ2-7; D tentatively fits TRBD1 or TRBD2 (5 bases each). The CDR3 contains 14 residues. CDR1 and CDR2 from the germline V gene are LNHDA and SQIVND (reference sequence). Trimming removed 1 base at V and 2 bases at J, with 9 bases between. DNA for the CDR3: TGTGCCAGTAGTATAGCGGGGCGCCCCTACGAGCAGTACTTC. Protein: CASSIAGRPYEQYF.

This clone was counted between two and nine times. This chain joins TRBV7-6 and TRBJ2-7; TRBD2 agrees at 8 bases. Germline CDR1 reads SGHVS; CDR2 reads FNYEAQ. This CDR3 contains 14 residues. With V trimmed by 5 bases and J by 1 base, 4 bases remained unmatched. The CDR3 region is CASSPGGGSYEQYF. CDR3 DNA sequence: TGTGCCAGCAGCCCCGGGGGGGGTTCCTACGAGCAGTACTTC.

The V and J genes are TRBV2 and TRBJ2-5; 11 positions match TRBD2. This CDR3 is 17 amino acids long. With 4 bases clipped from V and 1 base from J, the junction kept 8 bases outside the gene matches. Germline V gives CDR1 SNHLY, CDR2 FYNNEI. CDR3 in amino acids: CASSVRASGGTQETQYF. The DNA of the CDR3 is TGTGCCAGCAGTGTTCGGGCTAGCGGGGGGACCCAAGAGACCCAGTACTTC.